This T cell receptor beta chain originates from a study of T cell changes during pregnancy in multiple sclerosis (dated by TCRdb to about 2019). For the study in its entirety: Changes in the T cell repertoire over the course of pregnancy were examined in this study in women with multiple sclerosis.

Library creation used the immunoSEQ multiplex PCR assay. As stored in TCRdb, this immuneACCESS dataset retains in-frame rearrangements with V and J assigned. A fraction of the clones does not appear; measured against another copy, unresolved V genes explain less than half of the discrepancy, and the remainder lacks a known reason. This sample is represented by some 30,000 clones; nearly 90% of them were singletons. Roughly 6.9% of the sample is taken by the ten largest. Comment on this clone: Its binding antigen is unknown. One base away there is no much larger clone; base qualities are not given.

Measured from the cysteine to the phenylalanine, the CDR3 is 18 residues long. The CDR3 DNA has 54 bases and is translated from base 1. Germline trimming amounts to 2 bases on V and 8 bases on J, with 14 as the count of junction bases outside the gene matches. The receptor chain draws on TRBV23-1 and TRBJ2-1, with 11 bases aligning to TRBD1. TRBV23-1 is known as an ORF, though its function is uncertain. The sequences come from CD8+ T cells from peripheral blood mononuclear cells, collected in the second trimester of pregnancy. The sequence was collected from a female donor with multiple sclerosis, enrolled in a pregnancy study. The DNA sequence is given as TGCGCCAGCAGTCAAATCCGCGCCCGGGACAGGGGGTGCGATGAGCAGTTCTTC. Translated, it gives CASSQIRARDRGCDEQFF.